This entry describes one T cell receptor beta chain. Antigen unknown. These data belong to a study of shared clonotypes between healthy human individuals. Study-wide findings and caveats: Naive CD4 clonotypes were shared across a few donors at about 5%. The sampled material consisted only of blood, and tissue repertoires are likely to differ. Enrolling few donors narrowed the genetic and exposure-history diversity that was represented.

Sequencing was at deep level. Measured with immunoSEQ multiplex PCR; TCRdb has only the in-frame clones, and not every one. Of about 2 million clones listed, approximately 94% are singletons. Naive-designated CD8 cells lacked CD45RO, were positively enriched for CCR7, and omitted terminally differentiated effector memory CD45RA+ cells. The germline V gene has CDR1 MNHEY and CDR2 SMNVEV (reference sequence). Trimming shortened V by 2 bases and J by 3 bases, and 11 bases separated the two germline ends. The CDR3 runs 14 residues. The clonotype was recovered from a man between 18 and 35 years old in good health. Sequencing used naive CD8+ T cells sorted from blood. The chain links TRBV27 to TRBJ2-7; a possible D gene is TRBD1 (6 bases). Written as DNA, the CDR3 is TGTGCCAGCAGTTTACAGGGGCGGTACTACGAGCAGTACTTC. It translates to CASSLQGRYYEQYF.